This entry concerns a single T cell receptor (beta chain). Clones were sequenced by immunoSEQ multiplex PCR, and TCRdb holds only the in-frame ones, with some missing. The sample has 380,000 or so clones; roughly nine tenths are singletons. CDR3 size: 13 residues. CDR1 LNHNV and CDR2 YYDKDF come from the germline V gene (reference sequence). V was shortened by 0 bases and J by 5 bases, with 7 bases between the two germline ends. The data were obtained in a study of blood T cell repertoires in COVID-19. The sequenced sample consisted of peripheral blood. The TCR was taken from a man aged 35 to 55 with acute or convalescent COVID-19. The chain joins TRBV15 to TRBJ2-5; a possible D gene is TRBD1 (5 bases). DNA for the CDR3: TGTGCCACCAGCAGAGACAGGGTGGAGACCCAGTACTTC. Translating it yields CATSRDRVETQYF.